The present T cell receptor beta chain was sequenced within a study of response to subunit inactivated influenza vaccine. TCRdb itself ran the RT-PCR reads through MiXCR, one entry per CDR3 protein. The sample has approximately 500,000 distinct CDR3 sequences, 20% to 25% seen once. This clonotype was found a few times. This sample also belongs to another study, concerning T cells expressing NK-cell markers. That report adds: TCR beta cDNA was made by 5'RACE template switching with UMIs. It was from sorted CD3+CD56+NKG2C+, CD3+CD56+NKG2C- and CD3+CD56-NKG2C+ T cells that TCR beta repertoires came.

The material sequenced was CD4+ T cells sorted from PBMCs, taken roughly 12 days after vaccination. The sequence was collected from a man aged 45-65 years who received an inactivated influenza vaccine.

The CDR3 region has the DNA TGCAGCGGGGGACAGGGACTGGGGACTGAAGCTTTCTTT. Its translation is CSGGQGLGTEAFF. The chain employs TRBV29-1 and TRBJ1-1, with TRBD1 matching over 9 bases. After removal of 7 bases from V and 5 bases from J, the junction contained 8 bases not matched to a gene. Looked up from germline, CDR1 is SQVTM and CDR2 is ANQGSEA. The CDR3 contains 13 residues.